This T cell receptor beta chain was profiled in a study of OX40 agonist ivuxolimab in advanced cancers. About the research overall: Prior anti-PD-1, anti-PD-L1 or anti-CTLA-4 therapy did not bar entry, and about 40% had some. Study-wide results and caveats: The CD4+ and CD8+ T cells in the blood had expanded clonally by week 6 at 0.1 to 3.0 mg/kg.

TCRdb's copy holds only in-frame clones and misses some; the assay was immunoSEQ multiplex PCR. The profile covers under 35,000 clones, with 84% appearing a single time and approximately 20% taken by the ten largest. Trimming took off 8 bases at V and 6 bases at J, with 11 bases between the two ends. CDR1 MDHEN and CDR2 SYDVKM come from the germline V gene. The CDR3 consists of 12 residues. By its share, this clone is medium-sized. Its matching antigen is unknown. The source is an adult with an advanced solid tumor such as melanoma, head and neck, liver or kidney cancer. The chain has TRBV28 and TRBJ1-3, with TRBD1 as a possible D gene (5 bases). Sequencing used CD4+ or CD8+ T cells sorted from blood, obtained in a trial of the OX40 agonist ivuxolimab. DNA for the CDR3: TGTGCCAGCGAGGGGCGTGTAAACACCATATATTTT. It translates to CASEGRVNTIYF.